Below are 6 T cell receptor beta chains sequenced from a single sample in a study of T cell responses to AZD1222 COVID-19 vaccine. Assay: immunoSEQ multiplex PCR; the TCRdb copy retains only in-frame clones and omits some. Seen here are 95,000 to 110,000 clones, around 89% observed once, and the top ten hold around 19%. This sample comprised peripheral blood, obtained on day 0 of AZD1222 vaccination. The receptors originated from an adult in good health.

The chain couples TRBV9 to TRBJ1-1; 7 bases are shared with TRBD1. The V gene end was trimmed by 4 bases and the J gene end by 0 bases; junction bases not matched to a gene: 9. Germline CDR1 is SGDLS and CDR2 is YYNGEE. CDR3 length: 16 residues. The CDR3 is CASSPTGRGMNTEAFF. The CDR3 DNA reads TGTGCCAGCAGCCCGACAGGGCGGGGAATGAACACTGAAGCTTTCTTT.

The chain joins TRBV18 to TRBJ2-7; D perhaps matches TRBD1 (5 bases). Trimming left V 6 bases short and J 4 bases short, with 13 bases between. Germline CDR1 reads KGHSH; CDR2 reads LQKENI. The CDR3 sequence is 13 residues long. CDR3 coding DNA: TGTGCCAGCTCCCCGGCTGGGGCGTACGAGCAGTACTTC. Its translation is CASSPAGAYEQYF.

CDR3: CASSLATALGTDTQYF. The CDR3, as DNA: TGTGCCAGCAGCTTAGCGACAGCACTCGGCACAGATACGCAGTATTTT. The J gene is TRBJ2-3, the V gene TRBV7-6, with a possible D match to TRBD1 (5 bases). The V gene lost 0 bases and the J gene lost 1 base, with 11 bases spanning the gap. This CDR3 has 16 residues. Germline V gene data show CDR1 as SGHVS and CDR2 as FNYEAQ.

This CDR3 is CASRRGTGVAHGYTF. The CDR3 coding sequence is TGTGCCAGTAGGAGGGGGACAGGGGTAGCCCATGGCTACACCTTC. This rearrangement joins TRBV19 to TRBJ1-2; 10 positions agree with TRBD1. Germline CDR1 and CDR2: LNHDA and SQIVND (reference sequence). The CDR3 consists of 15 residues. The V and J ends lost 6 bases and 6 bases, in that order; junction bases with no gene match: 10.

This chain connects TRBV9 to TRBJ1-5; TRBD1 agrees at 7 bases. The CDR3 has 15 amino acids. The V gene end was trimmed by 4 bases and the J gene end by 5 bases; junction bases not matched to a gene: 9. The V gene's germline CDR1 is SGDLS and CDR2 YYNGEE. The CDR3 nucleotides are TGTGCCAGCAGCCCAACCGGGACAGATTATCAGCCCCAGCATTTT. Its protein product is CASSPTGTDYQPQHF.

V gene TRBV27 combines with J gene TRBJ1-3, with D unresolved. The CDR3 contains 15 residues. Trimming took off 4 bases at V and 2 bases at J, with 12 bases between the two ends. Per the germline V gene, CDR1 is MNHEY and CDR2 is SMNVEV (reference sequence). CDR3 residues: CASSSLGGAGNTIYF. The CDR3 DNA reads TGTGCCAGCAGTTCCCTGGGTGGGGCTGGAAACACCATATATTTT.